A single sample gave rise to the 18 T cell receptor beta chains below, sequenced in a study of identical twins. MiXCR, run by TCRdb on the 5' RACE reads, gives a single entry per CDR3 protein. The data show 350,000 to 450,000 distinct CDR3 sequences, approximately 17% seen once. The sequenced material came from naive T cells sorted from blood. The receptors here all came from a man aged 50 to 60 in good health.

This chain joins TRBV10-1 and TRBJ2-1; no reliable D call. The CDR3 has 16 residues. Per germline, CDR1 WNHNN and CDR2 SYGVQD (reference sequence). Trimming removed 2 bases at V and 0 bases at J, with 11 bases between. CDR3 sequence reads: CASSERSISSYNEQFF. For the CDR3, the DNA is TGCGCCAGCAGTGAGAGGAGTATAAGCTCCTACAATGAGCAGTTCTTC.

V and J are TRBV29-1 and TRBJ2-2; 8 positions match TRBD1. The CDR3 runs 14 residues. With 6 bases clipped from V and 2 bases from J, the junction kept 5 bases outside the gene matches. CDR1 SQVTM and CDR2 ANQGSEA come from the germline V gene. Here the CDR3 reads CSVGQGYNTGELFF. The CDR3 region has the DNA TGCAGCGTAGGACAGGGCTACAACACCGGGGAGCTGTTTTTT.

The chain couples TRBV7-2 to TRBJ2-5; D is unresolved. The V gene's germline CDR1 is SGHTA and CDR2 FQGNSA. The CDR3 loop spans 14 amino acids. Deletions cut 5 bases from V and 5 bases from J, with 15 bases between. The CDR3 bases are TGTGCCAGCAGCCTCTCGTATGGTCTGGAGACCCAGTACTTC. This encodes CASSLSYGLETQYF.

This clonotype has ten or more counts. The genes are TRBV29-1 and TRBJ2-1; 9 positions agree with TRBD1. Per germline, CDR1 SQVTM and CDR2 ANQGSEA. The V segment lost 4 bases and the J segment 12 bases; nucleotides outside the gene matches: 10. The length of the CDR3 is 13 residues. The CDR3 spells CSVGGQGGAMQFF. In nucleotides, the CDR3 is TGCAGCGTTGGGGGACAGGGTGGGGCCATGCAGTTCTTC.

This clonotype was detected a few times. The chain employs TRBV10-2 and TRBJ2-1, with 14 bases matching TRBD2. V lost 5 bases and J lost 9; bases outside the gene matches: 6. CDR3 length: 15 amino acids. CDR1 is WSHSY and CDR2 is SAAADI in the germline V gene. CDR3 coding DNA: TGCGCCAGCAGTCCGGGACTAGCGGGAGTTAGTGAGCAGTTCTTC. This gives the protein CASSPGLAGVSEQFF.

V usage is TRBV15 and J usage is TRBJ2-2; D might be TRBD1 (6 bases). The CDR3 runs 15 residues. V was pared by 0 bases and J by 7 bases, with 12 bases between. Looked up from germline, CDR1 is LNHNV and CDR2 is YYDKDF (reference sequence). CDR3 nucleotides: TGTGCCACCAGCAGAGATCGGTGGGGGCTCGGGGAGCTGTTTTTT. Translation gives CATSRDRWGLGELFF. Looking up the rest from reference TRBV15 and TRBJ2-2 gives the full variable domain: DAMVIQNPRYQVTQFGKPVTLSCSQTLNHNVMYWYQQKSSQAPKLLFHYYDKDFNNEADTPDNFQSRRPNTSFCFLDIRSPGLGDTAMYLCATSRDRWGLGELFFGEGSRLTVL.

This clonotype was seen repeatedly, ten times or more. CDR3 residues: CASSLLTGSSYEQYF. The DNA for the CDR3 is TGTGCCAGCAGCTTACTGACAGGGTCATCCTACGAGCAGTACTTC. The chain recombines TRBV7-9 with TRBJ2-7, with TRBD1 identical over 7 bases. Germline CDR1 and CDR2: SEHNR and FQNEAQ (reference sequence). The CDR3 runs to 15 residues. Trimming took 2 bases from V and 1 from J; bases not matched to a gene: 5.

The chain couples TRBV7-8 to TRBJ2-1; D possibly corresponds to TRBD1 (5 bases). Germline values: CDR1 SGHVS, CDR2 FQNEAQ. V gave up 2 bases and J gave up 8 bases, with 10 bases separating them. The CDR3 length is 13 residues. CDR3 residues: CASSLTWGDEQFF. The CDR3 region has the DNA TGTGCCAGCAGCTTAACATGGGGCGATGAGCAGTTCTTC. The variable domain in full, completed from reference TRBV7-8 and TRBJ2-1, reads GAGVSQSPRYKVAKRGQDVALRCDPISGHVSLFWYQQALGQGPEFLTYFQNEAQLDKSGLPSDRFFAERPEGSVSTLKIQRTQQEDSAVYLCASSLTWGDEQFFGPGTRLTVL.

V usage is TRBV25-1 and J usage is TRBJ2-7; D is uncertain. Germline V gene data show CDR1 as MGHDK and CDR2 as SYGVNS. CDR3 size: 11 residues. Trimming took 3 bases from V and 7 from J, leaving 7 bases between them. For the CDR3, the DNA is TGTGCCAGCAGTGACAGTGGGGAGCAGTACTTC. Translation: CASSDSGEQYF.

The table lists this clonotype with a few counts. V and J are TRBV4-3 and TRBJ2-1; 8 bases map to TRBD1. CDR1 LGHNA and CDR2 YSLEER come from the germline V gene. V was clipped by 3 bases and J by 4 bases; unmatched bases: 5. This CDR3 has 15 residues. The chain's CDR3 is CASSQPGQDYNEQFF. Written as DNA, the CDR3 is TGCGCCAGCAGCCAGCCGGGACAGGATTACAATGAGCAGTTCTTC.

Only a few counts were recorded for this clonotype. The V gene is TRBV12-3 or TRBV12-4, the J gene TRBJ2-1; D unresolved. The CDR3 has 12 amino acids. Between the trimmed V and J ends, which lost 2 bases and 9 bases, there was a span of 8 bases. CDR3 coding DNA: TGTGCCAGCAGTTTACTGGTGGGTGAGCAGTTCTTC. The encoded protein is CASSLLVGEQFF.

The sample holds many counts of this clonotype. The chain joins TRBV20-1 to TRBJ2-1, with 9 bases aligning to TRBD2. Unmatched junction bases numbered 11, after V lost 4 bases and J lost 10 bases. CDR3 size: 14 residues. CDR1 and CDR2 (germline): DFQATT, SNEGSKA (reference sequence). The CDR3 region has the DNA TGCAGTGCTACCCTGCGGGAGGGCCTAAGAGAGCAGTTCTTC. It encodes CSATLREGLREQFF.

This clonotype was seen at least ten times. V and J are TRBV6-5 and TRBJ1-2; D unclear. CDR1 and CDR2 (germline): MNHEY, SVGAGI. This CDR3 is 15 amino acids long. The V end lost 2 bases, the J end lost 2 bases, and 12 bases lay between the germline ends. Here the CDR3 DNA reads TGTGCCAGCAGTTACGGGCAGTCGGCGAACTATGGCTACACCTTC. It codes for CASSYGQSANYGYTF.

This clonotype has only a few counts. The chain combines TRBV3-1 with TRBJ2-1, with D possibly matching TRBD1 (6 bases). CDR1 and CDR2 (germline): LGHDT, YNNKEL (reference sequence). V was shortened by 1 base and J by 3 bases, with 10 bases between the two germline ends. CDR3 size: 15 residues. This chain's CDR3 is CASSQGQAYYNEQFF. DNA of the CDR3: TGTGCCAGCAGCCAAGGACAGGCCTACTACAATGAGCAGTTCTTC.

This clonotype was detected many times. This chain connects TRBV6-1 to TRBJ2-5; possible D gene TRBD1, 5 bases. Deletions cut 6 bases from V and 4 bases from J, with 9 bases between. This CDR3 has 12 amino acids. CDR1 and CDR2 from the germline V gene are MNHNS and SASEGT. DNA of the CDR3: TGTGCCAGCAGCCCAGGGCGAGAGACCCAGTACTTC. It encodes CASSPGRETQYF.

This chain connects TRBV27 to TRBJ2-7, with 10 bases aligning to TRBD1. V lost 5 bases and J lost 5; bases outside the gene matches: 9. CDR3 length equals 15 residues. The V gene's germline CDR1 is MNHEY and CDR2 SMNVEV (reference sequence). CDR3 sequence: CASSPHGTGVDEQYF. CDR3 nucleotides: TGTGCCAGCAGTCCTCACGGGACAGGGGTAGACGAGCAGTACTTC.

At least ten counts were recorded for this clonotype. The chain is built from TRBV10-3 and TRBJ2-7; D remains unclear. This CDR3 contains 12 residues. V gave up 3 bases and J gave up 6 bases, with 9 bases separating them. Germline V gene data show CDR1 as ENHRY and CDR2 as SYGVKD. The CDR3 protein is CAISESSGEQYF. CDR3 bases: TGTGCCATCAGTGAAAGTAGTGGCGAGCAGTACTTC.

The rearrangement links TRBV6-2 or TRBV6-3 to TRBJ1-2, with a possible D match to TRBD1 (5 bases). The length of the CDR3 is 16 residues. V was cut by 6 bases and J by 4 bases, with 21 bases left in between. CDR1 is MNHEY and CDR2 is SVGEGT in the germline V gene. The CDR3 DNA reads as TGTGCCAGCAGACTACAATATCGTGGGACCCGCTATGGCTACACCTTC. Its protein is CASRLQYRGTRYGYTF.